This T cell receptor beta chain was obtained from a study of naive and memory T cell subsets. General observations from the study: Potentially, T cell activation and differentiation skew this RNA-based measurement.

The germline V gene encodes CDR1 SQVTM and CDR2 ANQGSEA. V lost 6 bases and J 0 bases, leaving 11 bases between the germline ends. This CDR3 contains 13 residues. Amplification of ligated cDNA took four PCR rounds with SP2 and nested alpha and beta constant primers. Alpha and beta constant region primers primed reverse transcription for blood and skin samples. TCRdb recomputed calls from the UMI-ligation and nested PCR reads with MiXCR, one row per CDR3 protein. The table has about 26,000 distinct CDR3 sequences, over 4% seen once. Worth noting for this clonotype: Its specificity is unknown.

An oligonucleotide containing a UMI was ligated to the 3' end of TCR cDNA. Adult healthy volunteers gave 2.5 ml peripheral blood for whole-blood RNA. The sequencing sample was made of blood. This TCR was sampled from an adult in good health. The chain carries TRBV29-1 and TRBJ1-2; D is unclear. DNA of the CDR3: TGCAGCGTGGCGAGAGGAGCTAACTATGGCTACACCTTC. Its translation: CSVARGANYGYTF.